A selection of T cell receptor beta chains follows, all from one sample in a study of T-cell memory formation after mild COVID-19. One entry per CDR3 protein results from TCRdb running MiXCR on the 5' RACE reads. The sample carries roughly 600,000 distinct CDR3 sequences, 18% recorded once. Sequenced input: PBMCs or a T cell subset sorted from them (not recorded which). Receptors originate from an adult woman who had mild COVID-19 (a few samples of this study predate the infection). Cell type and time point are not known. CDR3s include the opening cysteine and the closing phenylalanine or tryptophan. Fields, in order: D gene, V gene, J gene, clone size, CDR3 protein, CDR3 DNA. A D gene is named only where the DNA matches it firmly. Clone size appears in some rows only: once, few, many, or a class for an expanded clone.

D gene: TRBD2
V gene: TRBV12-3/TRBV12-4
J gene: TRBJ2-5
clone size: many
CDR3 protein: CASSLRTSGGWETQYF
CDR3 DNA: TGTGCCAGCAGCCTACGGACTAGCGGGGGATGGGAGACCCAGTACTTC

D gene: TRBD2
V gene: TRBV24-1
J gene: TRBJ2-1
clone size: .
CDR3 protein: CATSEPTSGRTEQFF
CDR3 DNA: TGTGCCACCAGTGAGCCGACTAGCGGGAGGACTGAGCAGTTCTTC

D gene: .
V gene: TRBV9
J gene: TRBJ2-1
clone size: .
CDR3 protein: CASTFGGASYNEQFF
CDR3 DNA: TGTGCCAGCACATTTGGGGGGGCCTCCTACAATGAGCAGTTCTTC

D gene: .
V gene: TRBV12-3/TRBV12-4
J gene: TRBJ2-7
clone size: .
CDR3 protein: CASSSGTHAEQYF
CDR3 DNA: TGTGCCAGCAGTTCCGGGACTCACGCAGAGCAGTACTTC

D gene: .
V gene: TRBV19
J gene: TRBJ2-7
clone size: .
CDR3 protein: CASSLKGPNIPGEQYF
CDR3 DNA: TGTGCCAGTAGTTTAAAGGGACCAAACATCCCGGGCGAGCAGTACTTC

D gene: .
V gene: TRBV10-3
J gene: TRBJ2-7
clone size: .
CDR3 protein: CAISPTTNEQYF
CDR3 DNA: TGTGCCATCAGCCCAACAACAAACGAGCAGTACTTC

D gene: .
V gene: TRBV7-2
J gene: TRBJ2-3
clone size: .
CDR3 protein: CASSLDWTNPTDTQYF
CDR3 DNA: TGTGCCAGCAGCTTAGATTGGACTAACCCCACAGATACGCAGTATTTT

D gene: .
V gene: TRBV25-1
J gene: TRBJ2-7
clone size: .
CDR3 protein: CASSRWYEQYF
CDR3 DNA: TGTGCCAGCAGCCGCTGGTACGAGCAGTACTTC

D gene: TRBD2
V gene: TRBV15
J gene: TRBJ2-7
clone size: .
CDR3 protein: CATSRDLTSGYEQYF
CDR3 DNA: TGTGCCACCAGCAGAGATCTAACTAGCGGCTACGAGCAGTACTTC

D gene: .
V gene: TRBV7-9
J gene: TRBJ2-3
clone size: .
CDR3 protein: CASSFNRGPSTDTQYF
CDR3 DNA: TGTGCCAGCAGCTTTAATCGGGGCCCTAGCACAGATACGCAGTATTTT

D gene: .
V gene: TRBV18
J gene: TRBJ1-1
clone size: .
CDR3 protein: CASSPGSPPEAFF
CDR3 DNA: TGTGCCAGCTCACCAGGCTCCCCGCCTGAAGCTTTCTTT

D gene: .
V gene: TRBV27
J gene: TRBJ1-5
clone size: few
CDR3 protein: CASSGTGDQPQHF
CDR3 DNA: TGTGCCAGCAGCGGGACGGGAGATCAGCCCCAGCATTTT

D gene: TRBD2
V gene: TRBV13
J gene: TRBJ2-3
clone size: few
CDR3 protein: CASSPLVAGADTQYF
CDR3 DNA: TGTGCCAGCAGCCCTCTGGTAGCGGGAGCGGATACGCAGTATTTT

D gene: .
V gene: TRBV24-1
J gene: TRBJ2-1
clone size: few
CDR3 protein: CATSDLRRSNEQFF
CDR3 DNA: TGTGCCACCAGTGATTTACGACGGAGCAATGAGCAGTTCTTC

D gene: TRBD2
V gene: TRBV24-1
J gene: TRBJ2-1
clone size: few
CDR3 protein: CATSHSGEHYNEQFF
CDR3 DNA: TGTGCCACCAGTCATAGCGGGGAGCATTACAATGAGCAGTTCTTC

D gene: TRBD2
V gene: TRBV24-1
J gene: TRBJ2-6
clone size: few
CDR3 protein: CATSGTSGAPSSGANVLTF
CDR3 DNA: TGTGCCACCAGCGGGACTAGCGGGGCACCGAGCTCTGGGGCCAACGTCCTGACTTTC

D gene: .
V gene: TRBV6-5
J gene: TRBJ2-1
clone size: .
CDR3 protein: CASSKSTETINNEQFF
CDR3 DNA: TGTGCCAGCAGTAAGTCGACGGAAACGATTAACAATGAGCAGTTCTTC

D gene: TRBD1
V gene: TRBV29-1
J gene: TRBJ1-2
clone size: .
CDR3 protein: CSAWTGGYGYTF
CDR3 DNA: TGCAGCGCCTGGACAGGGGGCTATGGCTACACCTTC

D gene: TRBD2
V gene: TRBV11-3
J gene: TRBJ2-3
clone size: few
CDR3 protein: CASSDLLLLAGDNTDTQYF
CDR3 DNA: TGTGCCAGCAGCGACCTTCTGCTACTAGCGGGAGATAACACAGATACGCAGTATTTT

D gene: TRBD2
V gene: TRBV5-5
J gene: TRBJ2-5
clone size: few
CDR3 protein: CASSIGTIPRETQYF
CDR3 DNA: TGTGCCAGCAGCATCGGGACTATCCCGCGGGAGACCCAGTACTTC

D gene: TRBD2
V gene: TRBV5-6
J gene: TRBJ2-3
clone size: .
CDR3 protein: CASSLIPGREGADTQYF
CDR3 DNA: TGTGCCAGCAGCTTGATCCCCGGCAGGGAGGGAGCAGATACGCAGTATTTT

D gene: .
V gene: TRBV7-8
J gene: TRBJ2-7
clone size: .
CDR3 protein: CASSLRPGEGTYYEQYF
CDR3 DNA: TGTGCCAGCAGCTTACGACCAGGGGAGGGGACTTATTACGAGCAGTACTTC

D gene: .
V gene: TRBV9
J gene: TRBJ1-1
clone size: few
CDR3 protein: CASTSGGDEAFF
CDR3 DNA: TGTGCCAGCACCTCGGGAGGAGACGAAGCTTTCTTT

D gene: TRBD2
V gene: TRBV5-1
J gene: TRBJ2-2
clone size: few
CDR3 protein: CASSYGLAGVHTGELFF
CDR3 DNA: TGCGCCAGCAGCTACGGACTAGCGGGAGTACACACCGGGGAGCTGTTTTTT

D gene: TRBD2
V gene: TRBV27
J gene: TRBJ2-2
clone size: many
CDR3 protein: CASRLAGADGELFF
CDR3 DNA: TGTGCCAGCAGACTAGCGGGAGCGGACGGGGAGCTGTTTTTT

D gene: TRBD1
V gene: TRBV7-3
J gene: TRBJ1-2
clone size: .
CDR3 protein: CASTPGQIRTGCCRGYTF
CDR3 DNA: TGTGCCAGCACTCCCGGCCAGATCCGGACAGGCTGTTGTCGGGGCTACACCTTC

D gene: TRBD1
V gene: TRBV5-6
J gene: TRBJ2-1
clone size: many
CDR3 protein: CASSEGQDYNEQFF
CDR3 DNA: TGTGCCAGCAGCGAGGGACAGGATTACAATGAGCAGTTCTTC

D gene: TRBD2
V gene: TRBV6-5
J gene: TRBJ2-1
clone size: few
CDR3 protein: CASSYIQRGGSPYNEQFF
CDR3 DNA: TGTGCCAGCAGTTACATCCAAAGGGGAGGGTCGCCCTACAATGAGCAGTTCTTC

D gene: .
V gene: TRBV4-2
J gene: TRBJ2-7
clone size: many
CDR3 protein: CASSQVGTSYEQYF
CDR3 DNA: TGTGCCAGCAGCCAAGTCGGTACTAGTTACGAGCAGTACTTC

D gene: .
V gene: TRBV5-1
J gene: TRBJ2-3
clone size: .
CDR3 protein: CASSPRGGGLDTQYF
CDR3 DNA: TGCGCCAGCAGCCCTCGGGGAGGGGGCTTAGATACGCAGTATTTT

D gene: TRBD2
V gene: TRBV24-1
J gene: TRBJ2-1
clone size: .
CDR3 protein: CATSDLPGTSGSSYNEQFF
CDR3 DNA: TGTGCCACCAGTGATTTGCCTGGGACTAGCGGTAGCTCCTACAATGAGCAGTTCTTC

D gene: TRBD2
V gene: TRBV19
J gene: TRBJ2-1
clone size: few
CDR3 protein: CASSIGLAGTYNEQFF
CDR3 DNA: TGTGCCAGTAGTATTGGCCTAGCGGGGACCTACAATGAGCAGTTCTTC

D gene: TRBD1
V gene: TRBV12-3/TRBV12-4
J gene: TRBJ1-4
clone size: .
CDR3 protein: CASSPGGTENEKLFF
CDR3 DNA: TGTGCCAGCAGCCCTGGGGGGACAGAGAATGAAAAACTGTTTTTT

D gene: .
V gene: TRBV12-3/TRBV12-4
J gene: TRBJ2-1
clone size: few
CDR3 protein: CASRLAYEQFF
CDR3 DNA: TGTGCCAGCAGACTAGCATATGAGCAGTTCTTC

D gene: .
V gene: TRBV29-1
J gene: TRBJ2-5
clone size: .
CDR3 protein: CSVEDFGVFETQYF
CDR3 DNA: TGCAGCGTTGAAGATTTCGGGGTCTTCGAGACCCAGTACTTC

D gene: .
V gene: TRBV7-2
J gene: TRBJ1-4
clone size: few
CDR3 protein: CASSLVPGADEKLFF
CDR3 DNA: TGTGCCAGCAGCTTAGTCCCGGGGGCAGATGAAAAACTGTTTTTT

D gene: TRBD2
V gene: TRBV10-3
J gene: TRBJ2-3
clone size: few
CDR3 protein: CAINFERGSTDTQYF
CDR3 DNA: TGTGCCATCAACTTCGAGCGGGGGAGCACAGATACGCAGTATTTT

D gene: .
V gene: TRBV6-4
J gene: TRBJ1-6
clone size: .
CDR3 protein: CASSDSGTSPLHF
CDR3 DNA: TGTGCCAGCAGTGACTCAGGCACCTCACCCCTCCACTTT

D gene: .
V gene: TRBV15
J gene: TRBJ1-1
clone size: .
CDR3 protein: CATSVRGGETEAFF
CDR3 DNA: TGTGCCACCTCCGTAAGGGGGGGTGAGACTGAAGCTTTCTTT

D gene: .
V gene: TRBV6-2/TRBV6-3
J gene: TRBJ1-6
clone size: few
CDR3 protein: CASSYENYSPLHF
CDR3 DNA: TGTGCCAGCAGTTACGAAAACTATTCACCCCTCCACTTT

D gene: TRBD2
V gene: TRBV14
J gene: TRBJ2-5
clone size: few
CDR3 protein: CASSQGFLAGGSGQETQYF
CDR3 DNA: TGTGCCAGCAGCCAAGGGTTCTTAGCGGGAGGATCGGGCCAAGAGACCCAGTACTTC

D gene: .
V gene: TRBV12-3/TRBV12-4
J gene: TRBJ2-4
clone size: .
CDR3 protein: CASSFSKNIQYF
CDR3 DNA: TGTGCCAGCAGTTTCTCCAAAAACATTCAGTACTTC

D gene: .
V gene: TRBV2
J gene: TRBJ2-3
clone size: few
CDR3 protein: CASSDPQHHGTDTQYF
CDR3 DNA: TGTGCCAGCAGTGACCCCCAGCATCACGGCACAGATACGCAGTATTTT

D gene: .
V gene: TRBV20-1
J gene: TRBJ1-1
clone size: .
CDR3 protein: CSARERFEFPNTEAFF
CDR3 DNA: TGCAGTGCTAGAGAGCGATTTGAGTTTCCCAACACTGAAGCTTTCTTT

D gene: .
V gene: TRBV14
J gene: TRBJ2-7
clone size: .
CDR3 protein: CASSQYPEGIDHQYF
CDR3 DNA: TGTGCCAGCAGCCAATATCCGGAAGGAATAGACCATCAGTACTTC

D gene: TRBD1
V gene: TRBV7-9
J gene: TRBJ1-1
clone size: few
CDR3 protein: CASSLEDRVTLTEAFF
CDR3 DNA: TGTGCCAGCAGCTTAGAGGACAGGGTGACCTTAACTGAAGCTTTCTTT

D gene: TRBD2
V gene: TRBV5-6
J gene: TRBJ2-3
clone size: .
CDR3 protein: CASSIVLGLAGGSDTQYF
CDR3 DNA: TGTGCCAGCAGTATTGTGTTGGGACTAGCGGGAGGTTCAGATACGCAGTATTTT

D gene: .
V gene: TRBV14
J gene: TRBJ2-3
clone size: .
CDR3 protein: CASSQVASAYFQSTDTQYF
CDR3 DNA: TGTGCCAGCAGCCAAGTTGCCAGCGCCTACTTCCAGAGCACAGATACGCAGTATTTT

D gene: .
V gene: TRBV7-9
J gene: TRBJ1-1
clone size: .
CDR3 protein: CASSLPEAFF
CDR3 DNA: TGTGCCAGCAGCTTACCTGAAGCTTTCTTT

D gene: .
V gene: TRBV3-1
J gene: TRBJ2-7
clone size: many
CDR3 protein: CASSQEWRTYEQYF
CDR3 DNA: TGTGCCAGCAGCCAAGAATGGCGCACCTACGAGCAGTACTTC

D gene: .
V gene: TRBV7-3
J gene: TRBJ2-2
clone size: many
CDR3 protein: CASSLNRPGTAGELFF
CDR3 DNA: TGTGCCAGCAGCTTAAACAGACCGGGGACGGCAGGGGAGCTGTTTTTT

D gene: .
V gene: TRBV21-1
J gene: TRBJ2-7
clone size: few
CDR3 protein: CASSKTPSGSWEQYF
CDR3 DNA: TGTGCCAGCAGCAAGACACCTAGCGGGAGTTGGGAGCAGTACTTC

D gene: .
V gene: TRBV10-3
J gene: TRBJ2-2
clone size: few
CDR3 protein: CAISESTGMTGELFF
CDR3 DNA: TGTGCCATCAGTGAGTCTACGGGGATGACCGGGGAGCTGTTTTTT

D gene: .
V gene: TRBV7-7
J gene: TRBJ2-1
clone size: few
CDR3 protein: CASSLAGEFF
CDR3 DNA: TGTGCTAGCAGCTTAGCCGGGGAGTTCTTC

D gene: .
V gene: TRBV12-3/TRBV12-4
J gene: TRBJ2-1
clone size: .
CDR3 protein: CASSLVPAGTQFF
CDR3 DNA: TGTGCCAGCAGTTTGGTTCCTGCAGGGACGCAGTTCTTC

D gene: TRBD1
V gene: TRBV5-5
J gene: TRBJ2-2
clone size: few
CDR3 protein: CASRTTPRQGVAGELFF
CDR3 DNA: TGTGCCAGCAGAACAACCCCCAGACAGGGGGTGGCCGGGGAGCTGTTTTTT

D gene: .
V gene: TRBV19
J gene: TRBJ1-1
clone size: once
CDR3 protein: CATGVWTEAFF
CDR3 DNA: TGTGCCACAGGGGTATGGACTGAAGCTTTCTTT

D gene: .
V gene: TRBV30
J gene: TRBJ1-2
clone size: few
CDR3 protein: CAWTRGQGYGYTF
CDR3 DNA: TGTGCCTGGACCAGGGGCCAAGGCTATGGCTACACCTTC

D gene: TRBD2
V gene: TRBV3-1
J gene: TRBJ2-1
clone size: few
CDR3 protein: CASSQSLAGGLEQFF
CDR3 DNA: TGTGCCAGCAGCCAGAGTTTAGCGGGGGGCCTGGAGCAGTTCTTC

D gene: .
V gene: TRBV7-7
J gene: TRBJ2-7
clone size: .
CDR3 protein: CASSRSSDGFEQYF
CDR3 DNA: TGTGCTAGCAGCCGCAGTTCGGACGGCTTCGAGCAGTACTTC